Presented here are 22 T cell receptor beta chains from one specimen sequenced in a study of molecular identifiers for immune sequencing clone quantification. TCRdb used MiXCR to reprocess the PCR reads, holding one entry per CDR3 protein. The sample has 300,000 to 350,000 distinct CDR3 sequences; 20% to 25% are singletons. The specimen sequenced was naive CD8+ T cells from blood, with Jurkat cell RNA spiked in. The subset denotes: FACS-sorted CD8+CD4-CCR7+CD45RA+ naive T cells. These receptors all stem from a human donor in good health. Some libraries in this study had Jurkat cell RNA spiked in.

This clonotype was observed many times. This chain links TRBV20-1 with TRBJ2-1; the match to TRBD2 covers 14 bases. This CDR3 region has 16 residues. Trimming cost V 3 bases and J 3 bases; bases outside gene matches: 4. Germline V gene data show CDR1 as DFQATT and CDR2 as SNEGSKA (reference sequence). The CDR3 spells CSASPGLAGDYNEQFF. The CDR3 coding sequence is TGCAGTGCTAGCCCGGGACTAGCGGGAGACTACAATGAGCAGTTCTTC.

This clonotype was detected ten times or more. The chain carries TRBV19 and TRBJ2-3; D is perhaps TRBD1 (6 bases). The V and J ends lost 3 bases and 4 bases respectively, with 14 bases between them. CDR1 is LNHDA and CDR2 is SQIVND in the germline V gene (reference sequence). The CDR3 is 15 amino acids. CDR3 DNA: TGTGCCAGTAGTATTTACGAGGGGGTTCCAGATACGCAGTATTTT. This sequence encodes CASSIYEGVPDTQYF.

The chain couples TRBV24-1 to TRBJ2-2; D might be TRBD1 (6 bases). The length of the CDR3 is 13 residues. The germline V gene has CDR1 KGHDR and CDR2 SFDVKD. Deletions cut 2 bases from V and 6 bases from J, with 6 bases between. CDR3 DNA sequence: TGTGCCACCAGTGATTCAGGGGCCGGGGAGCTGTTTTTT. Its translation is CATSDSGAGELFF.

The chain links TRBV7-6 to TRBJ1-1; D possibly corresponds to TRBD1 (5 bases). The germline V gene has CDR1 SGHVS and CDR2 FNYEAQ. The CDR3 contains 15 residues. Trimming removed 5 bases from V and 1 base from J, with 14 bases in between. This chain's CDR3 is CASSGLDRTNTEAFF. Written as DNA, the CDR3 is TGTGCCAGCAGCGGACTCGACAGAACGAACACTGAAGCTTTCTTT.

Points on this clonotype: A read error may be the cause here, since a much bigger clone is one base away. The chain combines TRBV29-1 with TRBJ1-5; D ambiguous. This CDR3 has 13 amino acids. Germline V gene lookup returns CDR1 SQVTM and CDR2 ANQGSEA. The DNA for the CDR3 is TGCAACGCTGAGGAAGGGAGCAATCAGCCCCAGCATTTT. Translating gives CNAEEGSNQPQHF.

This clonotype was seen only a few times. This chain connects TRBV6-5 to TRBJ1-1; D unresolved. V lost 0 bases to trimming and J lost 3 bases, with 14 bases between them. CDR1 and CDR2 (germline): MNHEY, SVGAGI. This CDR3 comprises 16 residues. DNA for the CDR3: TGTGCCAGCAGTTACTCGATTGGGTCCGGGGACACTGAAGCTTTCTTT. Encoded protein: CASSYSIGSGDTEAFF.

This clonotype was seen a few times. CDR3 sequence: CSARDRVYEQYF. Written as DNA, the CDR3 is TGCAGTGCTAGAGATAGGGTCTACGAGCAGTACTTC. The chain is built from TRBV20-1 and TRBJ2-7; unclear D gene. This CDR3 has 12 amino acids. CDR1 is DFQATT and CDR2 is SNEGSKA in the germline V gene (reference sequence). V was pared by 0 bases and J by 3 bases, with 6 bases between.

This clonotype was found many times. The chain joins TRBV10-2 to TRBJ1-1; D is possibly TRBD1 (5 bases). V was clipped by 5 bases and J by 5 bases, with 24 bases between them. The length of the CDR3 is 17 residues. From germline, CDR1 is WSHSY and CDR2 SAAADI. CDR3 nucleotides: TGCGCCAGCAGTCAATCGGCAGGGAGATATTCAGTAACTGAAGCTTTCTTT. This codes for CASSQSAGRYSVTEAFF.

Ten or more counts support this clonotype. V is TRBV5-1 and J is TRBJ2-7; D unclear. CDR3 length: 13 residues. Trimming left V 2 bases short and J 4 bases short, with 10 bases between. Per the germline V gene, CDR1 is SGHRS and CDR2 is YFSETQ. CDR3 nucleotides: TGCGCCAGCAGCTTCGGACCGAAGTACGAGCAGTACTTC. It specifies CASSFGPKYEQYF.

As for this clonotype: With a much larger clone just one base away, this may be a read error. The J gene is TRBJ1-1, the V gene TRBV29-1, with D hard to call. The CDR3 is 10 residues long. From germline, CDR1 is SQVTM and CDR2 ANQGSEA. The CDR3 DNA follows: TGCAGCGTTGAAAGCACTGGAGCTTTCTTT. Its translation is CSVESTGAFF.

This clonotype came up many times. The chain is built from TRBV7-3 and TRBJ2-3, with D tentatively TRBD1 or TRBD2 (5 bases each). This CDR3 has 15 residues. Trimming pared 3 bases from V and 0 bases from J, leaving 10 bases between. Germline loops: CDR1 SGHTA, CDR2 FQGTGA. The CDR3 is CASSFWGRSTDTQYF. DNA for the CDR3: TGTGCCAGCAGCTTTTGGGGGAGAAGCACAGATACGCAGTATTTT.

This clonotype was recorded many times. This chain joins TRBV7-2 and TRBJ2-7; D unclear. Germline V gene lookup returns CDR1 SGHTA and CDR2 FQGNSA. The CDR3 spans 14 residues. The V end was cut by 1 base, the J end by 2 bases, with 9 bases between. The chain's CDR3 is CASSLGLGTYEQYF. The DNA for the CDR3 is TGTGCCAGCAGCTTAGGATTAGGGACCTACGAGCAGTACTTC.

This clonotype was detected ten times or more. The chain links TRBV4-3 to TRBJ2-2; weak D call: TRBD2 (6 bases). Germline CDR1 and CDR2: LGHNA and YSLEER. Between the trimmed V and J ends, which lost 0 bases and 6 bases, there was a span of 14 bases. The CDR3 is 16 residues long. Here the CDR3 DNA reads TGCGCCAGCAGCCAAGATACATTAGGAGGGCCCGGGGAGCTGTTTTTT. Protein: CASSQDTLGGPGELFF.

Concerning this clonotype: The CDR3 end shows no conserved phenylalanine or tryptophan, and so a read error is likely. V gene TRBV7-9 combines with J gene TRBJ2-3; D gene uncertain. Germline lookup yields CDR1 SEHNR and CDR2 FQNEAQ (reference sequence). V gave up 5 bases and J gave up 0 bases, with 6 bases separating them. The CDR3 contains 13 residues. In nucleotides, the CDR3 is TGTGCCAGCAGCCCGCCTAGCACAGATACGCAGTATCTT. Translating it yields CASSPPSTDTQYL.

This clonotype was picked up many times. The chain is built from TRBV28 and TRBJ2-5; TRBD2 matches at 10 bases. Germline V gene lookup returns CDR1 MDHEN and CDR2 SYDVKM. V gave up 6 bases and J gave up 5 bases; unmatched junction bases: 9. The length of the CDR3 is 15 residues. The CDR3 here is CASSPIAGGGETQYF. In DNA, the CDR3 is TGTGCCAGCAGCCCAATAGCGGGAGGAGGTGAGACCCAGTACTTC.

The chain combines TRBV7-2 with TRBJ2-3; D perhaps matches TRBD2 (6 bases). V was clipped by 3 bases and J by 0 bases, with 16 bases between them. Germline CDR1 and CDR2: SGHTA and FQGNSA. The length of the CDR3 is 17 residues. The CDR3 DNA reads TGTGCCAGCAGCTTGGTTACGGGGGTCCTCAGCACAGATACGCAGTATTTT. It yields the protein CASSLVTGVLSTDTQYF. Together with reference TRBV7-2 and TRBJ2-3, the CDR3 gives the full variable domain: GAGVSQSPSNKVTEKGKDVELRCDPISGHTALYWYRQSLGQGLEFLIYFQGNSAPDKSGLPSDRFSAERTGGSVSTLTIQRTQQEDSAVYLCASSLVTGVLSTDTQYFGPGTRLTVL.

As to this clonotype: Being one base from a much bigger clone, this may be a read error. Likely a read error: the CDR3 ends without its conserved phenylalanine or tryptophan. CDR3 amino acids: CATRKAGRAHQPQHS. Written as DNA, the CDR3 is TGTGCCACCCGCAAGGCAGGCCGGGCTCATCAGCCCCAGCATTCT. The V and J genes are TRBV15 and TRBJ1-5; D ambiguous. V shed 8 bases and J shed 5 bases, with 19 bases lying between them. CDR3 length: 15 residues. Germline V CDR1 and CDR2: LNHNV, YYDKDF (reference sequence).

A word on this clonotype: A much more abundant neighbour one base away suggests this may be a read error. The J gene is TRBJ2-1, the V gene TRBV4-3; possible D gene TRBD1, 5 bases. The CDR3 is made up of 12 amino acids. Germline CDR1 and CDR2: LGHNA and YSLEER. V dropped 1 base and J dropped 10 bases, with 8 bases sitting between them. The CDR3 coding sequence is TGCGCCAGCAGCCAAGGGGGCCGGGAGCAGTTCTTC. Its protein is CASSQGGREQFF.

With regard to this clonotype: A single base separates this from a much larger clone, so it may be a read error. The rearrangement links TRBV20-1 to TRBJ2-4, with D perhaps given as TRBD1 or TRBD2 (6 bases each). Germline CDR1 is DFQATT and CDR2 is SNEGSKA (reference sequence). The CDR3 extends over 13 amino acids. V dropped 5 bases and J dropped 5 bases, with 13 bases sitting between them. The chain's CDR3 is CSAYERGQNIQYF. In DNA, the CDR3 is TGCAGTGCTTATGAACGGGGGCAAAACATTCAGTACTTC.

Many counts were recorded for this clonotype. V usage is TRBV7-6 and J usage is TRBJ2-3; D is unresolved. Germline lookup yields CDR1 SGHVS and CDR2 FNYEAQ. The CDR3 covers 12 residues. V gave up 6 bases and J gave up 2 bases, with 6 bases separating them. The CDR3 bases are TGTGCCAGCAGTTATACCACAGATACGCAGTATTTT. This codes for CASSYTTDTQYF.

This clonotype has ten or more counts. The chain combines TRBV20-1 with TRBJ1-1; D possibly corresponds to TRBD1 (5 bases). This CDR3 comprises 14 residues. Germline lookup yields CDR1 DFQATT and CDR2 SNEGSKA (reference sequence). V lost 0 bases to trimming and J lost 4 bases, with 12 bases between them. CDR3 sequence: CSARDRVHSTEAFF. The CDR3 bases are TGCAGTGCTAGAGACAGGGTTCATAGCACTGAAGCTTTCTTT.

Note on this clonotype: Since the CDR3 does not end with the conserved phenylalanine or tryptophan, this likely comes from a read error. The CDR3 coding sequence is TGTGCCAGCAGACCGGCGAACACTGAAGCTTTCCTT. Protein sequence: CASRPANTEAFL. The V gene is TRBV7-9, the J gene TRBJ1-1, with unresolved D. Trimming shortened V by 6 bases and J by 1 base, and 6 bases separated the two germline ends. There are 12 residues in the CDR3. Germline CDR1 reads SEHNR; CDR2 reads FQNEAQ (reference sequence).